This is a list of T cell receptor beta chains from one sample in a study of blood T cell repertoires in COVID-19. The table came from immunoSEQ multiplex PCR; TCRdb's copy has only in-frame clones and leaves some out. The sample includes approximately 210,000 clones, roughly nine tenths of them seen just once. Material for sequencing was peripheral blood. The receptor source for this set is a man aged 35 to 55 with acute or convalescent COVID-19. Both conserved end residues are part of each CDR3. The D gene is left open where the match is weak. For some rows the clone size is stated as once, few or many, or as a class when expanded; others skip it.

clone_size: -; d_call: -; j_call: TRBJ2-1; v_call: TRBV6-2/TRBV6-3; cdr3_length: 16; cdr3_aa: CASTPHRVESYNEQFF; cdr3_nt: TGTGCCAGCACCCCACACCGGGTGGAGTCCTACAATGAGCAGTTCTTC
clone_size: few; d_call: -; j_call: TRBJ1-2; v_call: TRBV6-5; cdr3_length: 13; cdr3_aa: CASILTANYGYTF; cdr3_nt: TGTGCCAGCATCCTGACAGCAAACTATGGCTACACCTTC
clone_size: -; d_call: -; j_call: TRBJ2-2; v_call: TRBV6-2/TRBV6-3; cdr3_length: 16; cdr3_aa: CASSSHFRESVGELFF; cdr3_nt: TGTGCCAGCAGTTCCCATTTTCGGGAGTCGGTCGGGGAGCTGTTTTTT
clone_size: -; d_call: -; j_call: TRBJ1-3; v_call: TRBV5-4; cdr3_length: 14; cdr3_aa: CASSGRESGNTIYF; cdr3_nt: TGTGCCAGCAGCGGCAGGGAATCTGGAAACACCATATATTTT
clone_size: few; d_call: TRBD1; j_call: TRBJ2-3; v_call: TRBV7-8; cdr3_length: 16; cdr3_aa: CASSKTTGASTDTQYF; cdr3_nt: TGTGCCAGCAGCAAAACGACAGGGGCCAGCACAGATACGCAGTATTTT
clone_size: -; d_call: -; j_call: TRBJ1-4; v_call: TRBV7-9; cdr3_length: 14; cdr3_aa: CASSSGTERGRLFF; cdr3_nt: TGTGCCAGCAGCTCGGGGACGGAAAGGGGGAGACTGTTTTTT
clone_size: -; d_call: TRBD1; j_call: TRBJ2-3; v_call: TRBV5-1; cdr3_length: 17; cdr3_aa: CASSFRGQGVGTDTQYF; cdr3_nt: TGCGCCAGCAGCTTTCGGGGACAGGGGGTCGGCACAGATACGCAGTATTTT
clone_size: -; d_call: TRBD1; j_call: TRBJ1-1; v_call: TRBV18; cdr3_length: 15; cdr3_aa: CASSQDTGGNTEAFF; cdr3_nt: TGTGCCAGCTCACAAGATACAGGGGGGAACACTGAAGCTTTCTTT
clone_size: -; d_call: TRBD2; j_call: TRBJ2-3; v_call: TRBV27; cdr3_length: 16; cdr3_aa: CASTKGTSGRLATQYF; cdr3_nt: TGTGCCAGCACCAAAGGGACTAGCGGGAGGCTTGCTACGCAGTATTTT
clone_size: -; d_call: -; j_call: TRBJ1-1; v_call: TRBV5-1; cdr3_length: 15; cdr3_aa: CASSPELGRGTEAFF; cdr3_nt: TGCGCCAGCAGCCCGGAATTAGGTCGCGGCACTGAAGCTTTCTTT
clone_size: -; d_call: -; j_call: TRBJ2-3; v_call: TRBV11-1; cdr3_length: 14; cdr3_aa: CASSGRDFTDTQYF; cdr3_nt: TGTGCCAGCAGCGGTCGAGACTTCACAGATACGCAGTATTTT
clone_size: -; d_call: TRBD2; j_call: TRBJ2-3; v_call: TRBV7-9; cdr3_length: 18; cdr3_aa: CASSLKATSGGSTDTQYF; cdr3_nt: TGTGCCAGCAGCTTAAAGGCTACTAGCGGGGGAAGCACAGATACGCAGTATTTT
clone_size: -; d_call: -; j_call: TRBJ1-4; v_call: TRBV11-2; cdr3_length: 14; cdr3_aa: CASSLTGHYEKLFF; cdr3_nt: TGTGCCAGCAGCTTGACAGGACATTATGAAAAACTGTTTTTT
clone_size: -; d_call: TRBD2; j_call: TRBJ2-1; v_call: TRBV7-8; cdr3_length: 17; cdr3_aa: CASSLRERGWSFDEQFF; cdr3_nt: TGTGCCAGCAGCTTAAGAGAGCGGGGGTGGAGTTTTGATGAGCAGTTCTTC
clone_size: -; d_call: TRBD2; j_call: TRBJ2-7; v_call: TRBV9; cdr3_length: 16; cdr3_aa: CASSVGLADFLGEQYF; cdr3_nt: TGTGCCAGCAGCGTTGGGCTAGCGGACTTCCTGGGGGAGCAGTACTTC
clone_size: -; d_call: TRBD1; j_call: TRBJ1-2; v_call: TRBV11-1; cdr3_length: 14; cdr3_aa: CASSWTGANYGYTF; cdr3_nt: TGTGCCAGCAGTTGGACAGGGGCAAACTATGGCTACACCTTC
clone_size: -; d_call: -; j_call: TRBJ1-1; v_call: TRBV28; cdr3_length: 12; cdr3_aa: CASSARWSEAFF; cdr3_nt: TGTGCCAGCAGTGCCCGGTGGTCTGAAGCTTTCTTT
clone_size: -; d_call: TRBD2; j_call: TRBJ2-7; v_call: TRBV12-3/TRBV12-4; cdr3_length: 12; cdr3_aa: CASRPGTNEQYF; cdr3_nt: TGTGCCAGCAGACCCGGGACTAACGAGCAGTACTTC
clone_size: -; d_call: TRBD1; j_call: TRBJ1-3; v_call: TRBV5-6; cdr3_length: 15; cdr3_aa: CASSLGLPGQGLPPF; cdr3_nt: TGTGCCAGCAGCTTAGGACTTCCGGGACAGGGTTTACCACCCTTT
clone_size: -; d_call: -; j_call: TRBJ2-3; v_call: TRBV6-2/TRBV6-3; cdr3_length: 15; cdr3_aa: CASSREKGGTDTQYF; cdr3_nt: TGTGCCAGCAGCCGGGAGAAAGGGGGAACAGATACGCAGTATTTT
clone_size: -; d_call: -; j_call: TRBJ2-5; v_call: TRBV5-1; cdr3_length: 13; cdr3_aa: CASSLEAGRRQYF; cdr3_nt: TGCGCCAGCAGCTTGGAGGCAGGGAGGCGTCAGTACTTC
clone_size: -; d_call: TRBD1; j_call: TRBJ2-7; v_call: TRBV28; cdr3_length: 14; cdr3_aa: CASSSPTGRYEQYF; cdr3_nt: TGTGCCAGCAGCTCCCCGACAGGGCGATACGAGCAGTACTTC
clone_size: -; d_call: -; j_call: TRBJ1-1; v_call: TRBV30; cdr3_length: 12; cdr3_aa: CAWTTGGTEAFF; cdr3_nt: TGTGCCTGGACGACAGGCGGCACTGAAGCTTTCTTT
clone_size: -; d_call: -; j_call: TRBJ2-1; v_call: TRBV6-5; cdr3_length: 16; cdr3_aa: CASSYSSPDFYNEQFF; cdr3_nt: TGTGCCAGCAGTTACTCGTCTCCGGACTTCTACAATGAGCAGTTCTTC
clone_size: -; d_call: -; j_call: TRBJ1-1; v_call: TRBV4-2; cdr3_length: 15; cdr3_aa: CASSQARGENTEAFF; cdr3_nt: TGTGCCAGCAGCCAAGCTCGCGGGGAGAACACTGAAGCTTTCTTT
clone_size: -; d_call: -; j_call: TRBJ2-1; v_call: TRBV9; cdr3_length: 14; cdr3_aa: CASSPRDSYNEQFF; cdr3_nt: TGTGCCAGCAGCCCGCGGGACTCCTACAATGAGCAGTTCTTC
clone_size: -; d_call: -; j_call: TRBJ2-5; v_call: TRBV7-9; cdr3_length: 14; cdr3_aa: CASSFSLRQETQYF; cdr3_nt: TGTGCCAGCAGCTTTTCACTAAGGCAAGAGACCCAGTACTTC
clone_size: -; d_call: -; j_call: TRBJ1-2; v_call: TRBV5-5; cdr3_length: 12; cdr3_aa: CASSLPSYGYTF; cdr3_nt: TGTGCCAGCAGCCTACCTAGCTATGGCTACACCTTC
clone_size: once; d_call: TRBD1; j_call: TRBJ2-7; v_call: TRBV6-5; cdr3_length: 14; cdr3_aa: CASSTRTGNYEQYF; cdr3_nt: TGTGCCAGCAGTACCAGGACAGGGAACTACGAGCAGTACTTC
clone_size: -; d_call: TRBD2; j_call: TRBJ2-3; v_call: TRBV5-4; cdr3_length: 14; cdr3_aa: CASRPGLAVDTQYF; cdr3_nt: TGTGCCAGCAGACCGGGACTAGCCGTAGATACGCAGTATTTT
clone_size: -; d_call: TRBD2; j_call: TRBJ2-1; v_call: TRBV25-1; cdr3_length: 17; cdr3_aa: CASSEFGLAGEVNEQFF; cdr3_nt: TGTGCCAGCAGTGAATTCGGACTAGCGGGAGAGGTCAATGAGCAGTTCTTC
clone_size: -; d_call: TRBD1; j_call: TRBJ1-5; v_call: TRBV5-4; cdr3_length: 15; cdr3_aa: CASSYGTGLGQPQHF; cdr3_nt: TGTGCCAGCAGCTACGGGACAGGGTTGGGTCAGCCCCAGCATTTT
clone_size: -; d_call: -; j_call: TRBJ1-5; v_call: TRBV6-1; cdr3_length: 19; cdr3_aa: CASSGPTWVGRIDNQPQHF; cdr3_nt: TGTGCCAGCAGTGGACCTACCTGGGTAGGCAGGATAGACAATCAGCCCCAGCATTTT
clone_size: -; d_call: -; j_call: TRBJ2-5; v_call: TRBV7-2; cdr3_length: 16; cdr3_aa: CASSPAPTGGRETQYF; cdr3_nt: TGTGCCAGCAGCCCCGCCCCGACCGGGGGGCGGGAGACCCAGTACTTC
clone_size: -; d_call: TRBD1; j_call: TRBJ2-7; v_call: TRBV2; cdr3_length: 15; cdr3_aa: CASSGQGLTGSEQYF; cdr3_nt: TGTGCCAGCAGCGGACAGGGGCTCACTGGGAGCGAGCAGTACTTC
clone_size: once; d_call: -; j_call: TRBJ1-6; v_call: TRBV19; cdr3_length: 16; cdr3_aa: CATRGRSRGYNSPLHF; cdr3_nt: TGTGCCACCCGGGGGAGGAGCAGAGGTTATAATTCACCCCTCCACTTT
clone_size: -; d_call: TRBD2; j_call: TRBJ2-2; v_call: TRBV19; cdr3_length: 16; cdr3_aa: CASSSPRLAAVGELFF; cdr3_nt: TGTGCCAGTAGTTCGCCTCGACTAGCGGCTGTCGGGGAGCTGTTTTTT
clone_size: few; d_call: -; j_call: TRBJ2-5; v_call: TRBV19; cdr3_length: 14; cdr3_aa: CASDRGAGGETQYF; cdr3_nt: TGTGCCTCCGACAGGGGGGCGGGAGGAGAGACCCAGTACTTC
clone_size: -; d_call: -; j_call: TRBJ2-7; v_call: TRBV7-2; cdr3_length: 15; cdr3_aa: CASSLGGASVYEQYF; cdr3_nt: TGTGCCAGCAGCTTAGGTGGCGCTAGCGTCTACGAGCAGTACTTC
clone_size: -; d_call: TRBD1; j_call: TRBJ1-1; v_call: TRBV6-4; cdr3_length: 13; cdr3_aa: CASSVTGGTEAFF; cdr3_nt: TGTGCCAGCAGCGTGACAGGGGGCACTGAAGCTTTCTTT
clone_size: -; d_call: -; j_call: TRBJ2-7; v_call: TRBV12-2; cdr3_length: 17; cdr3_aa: CASRLAFDRGSIHEQYF; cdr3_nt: TGTGCAAGTCGCTTAGCGTTTGACAGGGGGAGTATCCACGAGCAGTACTTC
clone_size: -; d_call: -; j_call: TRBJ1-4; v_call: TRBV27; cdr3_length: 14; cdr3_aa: CASSFGATNEKLFF; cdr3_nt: TGTGCCAGCAGTTTCGGGGCAACTAATGAAAAACTGTTTTTT
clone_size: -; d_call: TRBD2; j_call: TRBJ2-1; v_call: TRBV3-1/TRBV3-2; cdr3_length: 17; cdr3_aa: CASSRWTSGGLNNEQFF; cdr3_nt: TGTGCCAGCAGCCGGTGGACTAGCGGGGGTCTCAACAATGAGCAGTTCTTC
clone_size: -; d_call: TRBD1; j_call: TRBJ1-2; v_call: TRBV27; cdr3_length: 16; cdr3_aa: CASSKTGTESNYGYTF; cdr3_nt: TGTGCCAGCAGCAAAACCGGGACAGAAAGTAACTATGGCTACACCTTC